The 28 T cell receptor beta chains below were found in one sample sequenced in a study of radiotherapy plus CTLA-4 blockade in lung cancer. Method: immunoSEQ multiplex PCR; TCRdb's copy keeps in-frame clones and lacks some. This table holds some 15,000 clones, around 67% found once. Specimen: peripheral blood, collected from a patient treated with radiotherapy plus ipilimumab. All receptors derive from a human donor with non-small cell lung cancer whose response to radiotherapy plus ipilimumab could not be evaluated.

This clone has only a few counts. This chain connects TRBV7-9 to TRBJ2-1; TRBD1 might be the D (5 bases). CDR3 length: 14 residues. V shed 1 base and J shed 9 bases, with 13 bases lying between them. Looked up from germline, CDR1 is SEHNR and CDR2 is FQNEAQ (reference sequence). The DNA of the CDR3 is TGTGCCAGCAGCTTAGGGCAGGGTTTGCTTGAGCAGTTCTTC. It codes for CASSLGQGLLEQFF.

The chain is built from TRBV7-8 and TRBJ2-7; perhaps TRBD1 as D (6 bases). The CDR3 has 12 residues. Trimming shortened V by 8 bases and J by 3 bases, and 11 bases separated the two germline ends. Germline V gene lookup returns CDR1 SGHVS and CDR2 FQNEAQ. The CDR3 spells CASGDNRYEQYF. CDR3 DNA sequence: TGTGCCAGCGGGGACAATCGCTACGAGCAGTACTTC. The variable domain in full, with the rest retrieved from reference TRBV7-8 and TRBJ2-7, is GAGVSQSPRYKVAKRGQDVALRCDPISGHVSLFWYQQALGQGPEFLTYFQNEAQLDKSGLPSDRFFAERPEGSVSTLKIQRTQQEDSAVYLCASGDNRYEQYFGPGTRLTVT.

V usage is TRBV10-2 and J usage is TRBJ2-1, with D possibly being TRBD1 (6 bases). Trimming cost V 4 bases and J 4 bases, with 11 bases left between them. Germline CDR1 reads WSHSY; CDR2 reads SAAADI. The length of the CDR3 is 14 residues. The CDR3 DNA is TGCGCCAGCAGTGTCTCAGGGGCTTACAATGAGCAGTTCTTC. The encoded protein is CASSVSGAYNEQFF.

In its sample, this clone ranks as medium-sized. The V gene is TRBV28, the J gene TRBJ2-3, with 8 nucleotides matching TRBD2. Germline CDR1 reads MDHEN; CDR2 reads SYDVKM. Losses at the gene ends were 3 bases for V and 3 bases for J; bases not matched to a gene: 2. The CDR3 length is 14 residues. As DNA, the CDR3 is TGTGCCAGCAGTTTTTTAGCGGGGACAGATACGCAGTATTTT. Translation gives CASSFLAGTDTQYF.

V and J are TRBV7-2 and TRBJ2-4, with D tentatively TRBD2 (7 bases). Germline V gene data show CDR1 as SGHTA and CDR2 as FQGNSA. V dropped 2 bases and J dropped 1 base, with 12 bases sitting between them. CDR3 length: 16 residues. CDR3 protein: CASSLLGGPAKNIQYF. CDR3 bases: TGTGCCAGCAGCTTATTGGGGGGGCCGGCCAAAAACATTCAGTACTTC.

The chain is built from TRBV19 and TRBJ1-5; maybe TRBD1 (5 bases). This CDR3 has 16 residues. CDR1 and CDR2 (germline): LNHDA, SQIVND (reference sequence). V was clipped by 7 bases and J by 2 bases, with 18 bases between them. In nucleotides, the CDR3 is TGTGCCAGTAATCAAGGGCGCAGGGCAGGCAATCAGCCCCAGCATTTT. Its protein is CASNQGRRAGNQPQHF.

The gene calls are TRBV6-6 and TRBJ1-1; 9 bases agree with TRBD1. Germline V CDR1 and CDR2: MNHNY, SVGAGI (reference sequence). V was clipped by 7 bases and J by 5 bases; unmatched bases: 11. The CDR3 runs 15 residues. The CDR3 coding sequence is TGTGCCAGCAACAGGGACAGGGTGTTGATTACTGAAGCTTTCTTT. Its protein product is CASNRDRVLITEAFF.

The rearrangement joins TRBV5-3 to TRBJ1-2; maybe TRBD1 (5 bases). TRBV5-3 is treated as an ORF (open reading frame) with a function not yet certain. The CDR3 consists of 16 residues. Deletions cut 4 bases from V and 3 bases from J, with 19 bases between. CDR3 loop: CARSLLQDKGDYGYTF. The CDR3 bases are TGTGCCAGAAGCCTGCTTCAGGACAAAGGGGACTATGGCTACACCTTC.

The chain combines TRBV7-9 with TRBJ2-7; a weak D match, TRBD1 (5 bases). CDR1 SEHNR and CDR2 FQNEAQ come from the germline V gene (reference sequence). Trimming removed 3 bases from V and 3 bases from J, with 9 bases in between. The CDR3 length is 13 residues. The DNA of the CDR3 is TGTGCCAGCAGCTTTCAGGGTCACTACGAGCAGTACTTC. Translation gives CASSFQGHYEQYF.

The chain carries TRBV5-1 and TRBJ2-5, with TRBD1 matching 11 bases. The end of the DNA is better explained by TRBJ2-7, so the J call may be wrong. Per the germline V gene, CDR1 is SGHRS and CDR2 is YFSETQ. This CDR3 region has 14 residues. The CDR3 loop is CASSPGQGASEQYF. The CDR3 coding sequence is TGCGCCAGCAGCCCCGGACAGGGGGCGAGCGAGCAGTACTTC.

This clone has a handful of counts. The chain recombines TRBV30 with TRBJ1-2, with a possible D match to TRBD1 (5 bases). V was clipped by 0 bases and J by 2 bases, with 7 bases between them. CDR3 length: 13 residues. Germline CDR1 and CDR2: GTSNPN and SVGIG (reference sequence). Written as DNA, the CDR3 is TGTGCCTGGAGTGTGTCAGGGAACTATGGCTACACCTTC. It is translated as CAWSVSGNYGYTF.

The rearrangement links TRBV4-1 to TRBJ2-5; TRBD2 aligns across 10 bases. This CDR3 comprises 16 residues. The trim removed 0 bases at V and 4 bases at J, leaving 5 bases unmatched. Per germline, CDR1 MGHRA and CDR2 YSYEKL. The CDR3 sequence: CASSQDWGLALETQYF. The CDR3 DNA reads as TGCGCCAGCAGCCAAGATTGGGGACTAGCGTTAGAGACCCAGTACTTC.

This clone was observed a single time. The rearrangement joins TRBV2 to TRBJ1-1; D is unresolved. V lost 3 bases and J 4 bases, leaving 12 bases between the germline ends. Looked up from germline, CDR1 is SNHLY and CDR2 is FYNNEI. The CDR3 is 14 residues long. The CDR3 protein is CASSERAAGTEAFF. DNA of the CDR3: TGTGCCAGCAGTGAGAGGGCCGCGGGCACTGAAGCTTTCTTT.

The gene calls are TRBV7-6 and TRBJ2-1; 8 nucleotides align to TRBD1. The length of the CDR3 is 14 residues. Germline lookup yields CDR1 SGHVS and CDR2 FNYEAQ. After removal of 1 base from V and 8 bases from J, the junction contained 4 bases not matched to a gene. CDR3 sequence (DNA): TGTGCCAGCAGCTTAGGGACAGGGTTGGATGAGCAGTTCTTC. This gives the protein CASSLGTGLDEQFF.

The chain recombines TRBV7-2 with TRBJ2-5, with TRBD2 matching over 8 bases. CDR3 size: 14 residues. V lost 6 bases and J lost 5; bases outside the gene matches: 8. Germline V gene data show CDR1 as SGHTA and CDR2 as FQGNSA. Here the CDR3 DNA reads TGTGCCAGCAGTTCGGGGGGGCCCTGGGAGACCCAGTACTTC. Its translation is CASSSGGPWETQYF. Combining the CDR3 with reference TRBV7-2 and TRBJ2-5 gives the whole variable domain GAGVSQSPSNKVTEKGKDVELRCDPISGHTALYWYRQSLGQGLEFLIYFQGNSAPDKSGLPSDRFSAERTGGSVSTLTIQRTQQEDSAVYLCASSSGGPWETQYFGPGTRLLVL.

The chain employs TRBV7-6 and TRBJ2-1, with TRBD2 matching 12 bases. The CDR3 consists of 15 residues. The germline V gene has CDR1 SGHVS and CDR2 FNYEAQ. V lost 5 bases and J lost 6; bases outside the gene matches: 5. CDR3 protein: CASSALAGGLNEQFF. The CDR3 DNA sequence: TGTGCCAGCAGCGCTCTAGCGGGGGGGCTCAATGAGCAGTTCTTC.

The rearrangement joins TRBV19 to TRBJ1-1; tentative D call: TRBD1 (6 bases). V was shortened by 4 bases and J by 8 bases, with 8 bases between the two germline ends. Per the germline V gene, CDR1 is LNHDA and CDR2 is SQIVND (reference sequence). The CDR3 has 11 amino acids. CDR3 in amino acids: CASSTGAEAFF. CDR3 DNA sequence: TGTGCCAGTAGTACAGGGGCCGAAGCTTTCTTT.

CDR3 residues: CAWTQGRTGELFF. The CDR3 DNA is TGTGCCTGGACACAGGGTCGGACCGGGGAGCTGTTTTTT. The chain employs TRBV30 and TRBJ2-2; D may be TRBD1 (6 bases). Germline V gene sequence: CDR1 GTSNPN, CDR2 SVGIG (reference sequence). Trimming pared 4 bases from V and 5 bases from J, leaving 11 bases between. The CDR3 is 13 amino acids.

V usage is TRBV7-9 and J usage is TRBJ1-1; 8 nucleotides line up with TRBD1. From germline, CDR1 is SEHNR and CDR2 FQNEAQ (reference sequence). The trim removed 2 bases at V and 4 bases at J, leaving 3 bases unmatched. This CDR3 has 14 residues. CDR3 coding DNA: TGTGCCAGCAGCTTAACGACAGGGGTCACTGAAGCTTTCTTT. Encoded protein: CASSLTTGVTEAFF.

The chain links TRBV27 to TRBJ2-5; 9 bases agree with TRBD1. After removal of 2 bases from V and 5 bases from J, the junction contained 6 bases not matched to a gene. The germline gives CDR1 MNHEY, CDR2 SMNVEV (reference sequence). The CDR3 loop spans 15 amino acids. CDR3 amino acids: CASSLGTGSGETQYF. The CDR3, as DNA: TGTGCCAGCAGTTTAGGGACAGGGTCAGGGGAGACCCAGTACTTC.

The chain carries TRBV6-1 and TRBJ1-6; D possibly corresponds to TRBD1 (5 bases). Germline lookup yields CDR1 MNHNS and CDR2 SASEGT. Trimming shortened V by 3 bases and J by 7 bases, and 13 bases separated the two germline ends. This CDR3 is built from 15 residues. CDR3 sequence: CASSENGGGNSPLHF. Here the CDR3 DNA reads TGTGCCAGCAGTGAGAATGGGGGGGGGAATTCACCCCTCCACTTT.

This clone was recorded a few times. This sequence joins TRBV29-1 and TRBJ1-2; D possibly corresponds to TRBD1 (5 bases). CDR3 length: 13 residues. Germline values: CDR1 SQVTM, CDR2 ANQGSEA. V was trimmed by 4 bases and J by 5 bases, leaving 14 bases between them. CDR3 residues: CSVGGGEGYGYTF. CDR3 coding DNA: TGCAGCGTTGGTGGAGGGGAGGGGTATGGCTACACCTTC.

The V gene is TRBV30, the J gene TRBJ2-7, with D possibly TRBD2 on 5 matching bases. The CDR3 extends over 12 amino acids. V shed 2 bases and J shed 6 bases, with 11 bases lying between them. CDR1 GTSNPN and CDR2 SVGIG come from the germline V gene (reference sequence). CDR3 DNA sequence: TGTGCCTGGAGTTCGGAGGTAGGCGAGCAGTACGTC. Encoded protein: CAWSSEVGEQYV.

The gene calls are TRBV27 and TRBJ2-7; 7 nucleotides agree with TRBD1. Germline CDR1 is MNHEY and CDR2 is SMNVEV (reference sequence). The trim removed 8 bases at V and 2 bases at J, leaving 6 bases unmatched. This CDR3 comprises 13 residues. CDR3 nucleotides: TGTGCCAGCCGACAGACAGGGACCTACGAGCAGTACTTC. This sequence encodes CASRQTGTYEQYF.

The chain is built from TRBV5-1 and TRBJ1-2; 7 nucleotides line up with TRBD1. This CDR3 comprises 16 residues. Germline assignment: CDR1 SGHRS and CDR2 YFSETQ. V lost 0 bases to trimming and J lost 3 bases; unmatched junction nucleotides: 8. The CDR3 region is CASSLELRGWDYGYTF. CDR3 bases: TGCGCCAGCAGCTTGGAGCTCAGGGGGTGGGACTATGGCTACACCTTC.

This clone was recorded a few times. V is TRBV7-9 and J is TRBJ1-1, with TRBD1 matching 7 bases. This CDR3 contains 13 residues. The germline CDR1 and CDR2 sequences are SEHNR and FQNEAQ (reference sequence). J was trimmed by 5 bases and V by 4 bases; bases with no gene match: 4. CDR3 protein: CASSSQGGTEAFF. CDR3 coding DNA: TGTGCCAGCAGCTCGCAGGGGGGAACTGAAGCTTTCTTT. The variable domain in full, completed from reference TRBV7-9 and TRBJ1-1, reads DTGVSQNPRHKITKRGQNVTFRCDPISEHNRLYWYRQTLGQGPEFLTYFQNEAQLEKSRLLSDRFSAERPKGSFSTLEIQRTEQGDSAMYLCASSSQGGTEAFFGQGTRLTVV.

The V call is TRBV19, the J call TRBJ1-2; D gene unclear. From germline, CDR1 is LNHDA and CDR2 SQIVND (reference sequence). V lost 5 bases and J lost 1, with 8 bases in between. There are 13 residues in the CDR3. This CDR3 reads CASSQSLNYGYTF. The CDR3 region has the DNA TGTGCCAGTAGTCAAAGCCTTAACTATGGCTACACCTTC.

The CDR3 DNA is TGTGCCAGCAGCTTATTGCCGGGGGGTACTGAAGCTTTCTTT. It yields the protein CASSLLPGGTEAFF. The rearrangement links TRBV11-2 to TRBJ1-1; D perhaps matches TRBD1 (5 bases). Trimming took 2 bases from V and 5 from J, leaving 12 bases between them. The V gene's germline CDR1 is SGHAT and CDR2 FQNNGV. The CDR3 has 14 residues. The full variable domain, rest sourced from reference TRBV11-2 and TRBJ1-1, is EAGVAQSPRYKIIEKRQSVAFWCNPISGHATLYWYQQILGQGPKLLIQFQNNGVVDDSQLPKDRFSAERLKGVDSTLKIQPAKLEDSAVYLCASSLLPGGTEAFFGQGTRLTVV.